These 4 T cell receptor beta chains were sequenced from one sample in a study of beta chain features in type 1 diabetes. Study-wide points: Moderately but significantly shorter TCRB CDR3s were found in Type 1 diabetes patients in all four CD4+ subsets.

What these receptors recognize is not known. The whole isolated RNA underwent reverse transcription, so sequencing captured expressed TCRB transcripts. The repertoire was sequenced with immunoSEQ multiplex PCR; TCRdb's copy has only in-frame clones and lacks some. The sample contains fewer than 300,000 clones, roughly 20% of which appear only once. Sequencing used naive CD4+ T cells from blood. These receptors were obtained from a middle-aged woman with type 1 diabetes.

V usage is TRBV7-2 and J usage is TRBJ2-6; unclear D gene. Trimming removed 7 bases at V and 0 bases at J, with 7 bases between. Germline loops: CDR1 SGHTA, CDR2 FQGNSA. This CDR3 is built from 14 residues. The chain's CDR3 is CASTFSSGANVLTF. CDR3 coding DNA: TGTGCCAGCACCTTCAGCTCTGGGGCCAACGTCCTGACTTTC.

This clone was observed a handful of times. The chain employs TRBV15 and TRBJ2-1; 9 nucleotides agree with TRBD2. Trimming took 0 bases from V and 8 from J; bases not matched to a gene: 11. Germline CDR1 reads LNHNV; CDR2 reads YYDKDF (reference sequence). CDR3 length equals 17 residues. The CDR3 here is CATSRDTLAGTNDEQFF. The CDR3 nucleotides read TGTGCCACCAGCAGAGATACCCTAGCGGGGACTAACGATGAGCAGTTCTTC.

The chain uses TRBV10-3 and TRBJ1-1, with D possibly matching TRBD1 (6 bases). Trimming cost V 6 bases and J 8 bases, with 13 bases left between them. This CDR3 is 12 amino acids long. Germline-derived CDR1 and CDR2 are ENHRY and SYGVKD. Here the CDR3 reads CAIRNRDQEAFF. The CDR3 DNA sequence: TGTGCCATCAGGAACAGGGACCAGGAAGCTTTCTTT.

In this sample, this clone turned up a few times. The rearrangement joins TRBV14 to TRBJ1-6; D may be TRBD1 (6 bases). Trimming left V 4 bases short and J 9 bases short, with 16 bases between. CDR3 length: 15 residues. Germline-derived CDR1 and CDR2 are SGHDN and FVKESK. The CDR3 DNA is TGTGCCAGCAGCCCTATGGCGGGGGCAGCTTCACCCCTCCACTTT. The encoded protein is CASSPMAGAASPLHF.